These T cell receptor beta chains were read from a single sample in a study of tumor-infiltrating T cells and Merkel cell polyomavirus. TCRdb keeps only in-frame clones here, not all; method: immunoSEQ multiplex PCR. The sample lists around 25,000 clones, 87% occurring once. Sequenced: lymph node tissue. Receptors originate from a man aged 50 to 59 with Merkel cell carcinoma. CDR3s include the opening cysteine and the closing phenylalanine or tryptophan.

V gene | CDR3 protein
TRBV7-2 | CASSSRNDRGNGYTF
TRBV28 | CASMQGSYTYEQYF
TRBV29-1 | CSVEEAWQGAYEQYF
TRBV7-8 | CASSAAGQGARLARVETQYF
TRBV5-4 | CASSLRGGYGYTF
TRBV7-6 | CASSLSGTGELFF
TRBV6-1 | CASSGGQGVIEAFF
TRBV29-1 | CSVLGGTTSGRALETQYF
TRBV2 | CASSEPNQPQHF
TRBV7-7 | CASSPGQGGGNTIYF
TRBV18 | CASSPGAGGGETQYF
TRBV6-1 | CATDFDRVQGNTIYF
TRBV18 | CASSPGVPDTVF
TRBV19 | CASRGSPNTGELFF
TRBV27 | CASSPSDGTDTQYF
TRBV11-2 | CASSSVSQETQYF
TRBV6-5 | CASSEEREDQETQYF
TRBV5-1 | CASSLGQVEDGYTF
TRBV5-4 | CASSFKRGGSVNIQYF
TRBV6-5 | CASSSWAGTPSPLHF
TRBV6-6 | CASSYPPQGALETQYF
TRBV2 | CASSVRGTNEKLFF
TRBV27 | CASSFEGQGLYEQYF
TRBV28 | CAVPGGAHGYTF
TRBV4-2 | CASSQGTGDMPQHF
TRBV5-4 | CASKGAGGTDTQYF
TRBV9 | CASSGRGGTGSETQYF
TRBV28 | CASSRQGAGGNTIYF
TRBV9 | CASSVTSPDTQYF
TRBV7-3 | CASSSRRDYVTDTQYF
TRBV29-1 | CSVEVTAFSYEQYF
TRBV18 | CASSPPSGKYGYTF
TRBV6-6 | CASSRGGGHDYEKLFF
TRBV7-8 | CASLYTGRRQTGELFF
TRBV29-1 | CSVVSETQYF
TRBV5-1 | CASSQVGLAVEQFF
TRBV4-1 | CASSLGTSVDTQYF
TRBV14 | CASSQTTGGNTGELFF
TRBV28 | CASSLGTVSGNTIYF
TRBV13 | CASSFVQGNYEQYF
TRBV5-1 | CASSLGDSQNIQYF
TRBV28 | CASPNTSAEAFF
TRBV29-1 | CSVEAASGVGETQYF